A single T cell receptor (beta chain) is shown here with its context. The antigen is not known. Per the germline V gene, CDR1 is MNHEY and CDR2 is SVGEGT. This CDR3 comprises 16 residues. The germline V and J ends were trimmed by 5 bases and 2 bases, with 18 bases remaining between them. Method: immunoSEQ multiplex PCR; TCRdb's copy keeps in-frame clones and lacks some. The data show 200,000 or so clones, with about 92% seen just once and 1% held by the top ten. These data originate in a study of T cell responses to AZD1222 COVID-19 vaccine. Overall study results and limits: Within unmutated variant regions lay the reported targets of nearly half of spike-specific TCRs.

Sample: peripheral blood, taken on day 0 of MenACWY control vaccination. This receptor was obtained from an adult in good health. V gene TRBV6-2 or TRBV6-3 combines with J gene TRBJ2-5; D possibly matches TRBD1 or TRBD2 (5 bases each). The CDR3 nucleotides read TGTGCCAGCAGTGACCCGGTCGGTGGGGGACAAGAGACCCAGTACTTC. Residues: CASSDPVGGGQETQYF.